The 9 T cell receptor beta chains given below trace back to one sample, sequenced in a study of OX40 agonist ivuxolimab in advanced cancers. Sequenced by immunoSEQ multiplex PCR; TCRdb stores in-frame clones only, minus some. The sample has around 100,000 clones; more than 85% are singletons. The source material was CD4+ or CD8+ T cells sorted from blood, sampled in a trial of the OX40 agonist ivuxolimab. These receptors were taken from an adult with an advanced solid tumor such as melanoma, head and neck, liver or kidney cancer.

A single count supports this clone. The chain has TRBV10-3 and TRBJ2-7; 11 positions agree with TRBD2. The V gene end was trimmed by 10 bases and the J gene end by 5 bases; junction bases not matched to a gene: 10. CDR1 is ENHRY, CDR2 SYGVKD, per germline. This CDR3 comprises 14 residues. CDR3 residues: CATQETSGTNEQYF. The CDR3 region has the DNA TGTGCCACACAGGAGACTAGCGGGACAAACGAGCAGTACTTC.

This rearrangement joins TRBV21-1 to TRBJ1-5; whether TRBD1, the table's D call, matches the DNA was not checked. TRBV21-1 is noted as a pseudogene. The CDR3 runs to 17 residues. In DNA, the CDR3 is TGTGCCAGCAGCATCCCAATGGACAGTCATAGCAATCAGCCCCAGCATTTT. Protein sequence: CASSIPMDSHSNQPQHF.

The chain links TRBV7-3 to TRBJ2-5; possibly TRBD2 for D (6 bases). Germline lookup yields CDR1 SGHTA and CDR2 FQGTGA. The germline V and J ends were trimmed by 4 bases and 2 bases, with 20 bases remaining between them. The CDR3 runs to 17 residues. CDR3 DNA: TGTGCCAGCAGCTCCGGCACCTCGGGACTTAAACAAGAGACCCAGTACTTC. It encodes CASSSGTSGLKQETQYF.

The chain couples TRBV7-2 to TRBJ2-2; 8 nucleotides line up with TRBD1. V trimming: 4 bases; J trimming: 6 bases; junction bases outside the gene matches: 1. Germline V gene sequence: CDR1 SGHTA, CDR2 FQGNSA. The CDR3 consists of 13 residues. CDR3 protein: CASSSQGAGELFF. CDR3 coding DNA: TGTGCCAGCAGCTCACAGGGGGCCGGGGAGCTGTTTTTT.

The gene calls are TRBV27 and TRBJ2-7, with 8 nucleotides matching TRBD1. CDR3 length: 15 amino acids. Trimming at V came to 5 bases and at J to 4 bases, leaving 10 bases not matched to a gene. Germline lookup yields CDR1 MNHEY and CDR2 SMNVEV (reference sequence). The chain's CDR3 is CASSRWTGRSYEQYF. The CDR3 bases are TGTGCCAGCAGTAGATGGACAGGGCGGTCGTACGAGCAGTACTTC.

The chain joins TRBV7-2 to TRBJ2-3; the match to TRBD2 covers 13 bases. This CDR3 contains 20 residues. The germline V gene has CDR1 SGHTA and CDR2 FQGNSA. With V trimmed by 0 bases and J by 4 bases, 13 bases remained unmatched. The CDR3 DNA follows: TGTGCCAGCAGCTTAGCAGAGCCGGGACTAGCGGGGTTTAATGCAGATACGCAGTATTTT. It codes for CASSLAEPGLAGFNADTQYF.

This sequence joins TRBV18 and TRBJ2-7; 10 nucleotides agree with TRBD1. V gave up 2 bases and J gave up 2 bases; unmatched junction bases: 9. The CDR3 spans 17 residues. CDR1 and CDR2 (germline): KGHSH, LQKENI. The DNA of the CDR3 is TGTGCCAGCTCACCATCTACCGGGACAGGGGTTGCCTACGAGCAGTACTTC. Translating gives CASSPSTGTGVAYEQYF.

CDR3 loop: CASRGTPGPGVDEQFF. The CDR3 DNA follows: TGTGCCAGCAGAGGGACACCGGGTCCAGGGGTCGATGAGCAGTTCTTC. This sequence joins TRBV28 and TRBJ2-1, with a weak D call TRBD1 (6 bases). The V and J ends lost 6 bases and 8 bases respectively, with 23 bases between them. CDR1 and CDR2 from the germline V gene are MDHEN and SYDVKM. The CDR3 runs 16 residues. The variable domain in full, with the rest retrieved from reference TRBV28 and TRBJ2-1, is DVKVTQSSRYLVKRTGEKVFLECVQDMDHENMFWYRQDPGLGLRLIYFSYDVKMKEKGDIPEGYSVSREKKERFSLILESASTNQTSMYLCASRGTPGPGVDEQFFGPGTRLTVL.

The chain links TRBV27 to TRBJ1-5, with 7 nucleotides matching TRBD1. This CDR3 is built from 13 residues. V was pared by 10 bases and J by 4 bases, with 7 bases of the junction left unmatched. Looked up from germline, CDR1 is MNHEY and CDR2 is SMNVEV (reference sequence). The CDR3 here is CATRQGINQPQHF. CDR3 nucleotide sequence: TGTGCCACCAGACAGGGAATAAATCAGCCCCAGCATTTT.